This T cell receptor beta chain was recovered during a study of blood T cells in healthy people across ages. Primers used in a second PCR of about 6 to 11 cycles were a sample-barcoded 5' primer and a J-beta primer mix. TCRdb analysed the 5' RACE reads with MiXCR anew, one entry per CDR3 protein. The sample lists over 450,000 distinct CDR3 sequences; approximately 25% were seen once. This clonotype was counted only a few times. Germline-derived CDR1 and CDR2 are KGHSH and LQKENI. The junction had 4 bases not matched to a gene; V was cut back by 8 bases and J by 0 bases. The CDR3 sequence is 14 residues long. This sample was shared with a second study, whose subject was T cells of mothers and their children.

The V gene is TRBV18, the J gene TRBJ2-1; 7 nucleotides match TRBD1. This receptor was obtained from a boy aged 5-17 years in good health. The specimen sequenced was blood. CDR3 region: CASRGQTSYNEQFF. In DNA form, the CDR3 reads TGTGCCAGCCGGGGACAGACCTCCTACAATGAGCAGTTCTTC. The variable domain in full, completed from reference TRBV18 and TRBJ2-1, reads NAGVMQNPRHLVRRRGQEARLRCSPMKGHSHVYWYRQLPEEGLKFMVYLQKENIIDESGMPKERFSAEFPKEGPSILRIQQVVRGDSAAYFCASRGQTSYNEQFFGPGTRLTVL.